This T cell receptor beta chain was retrieved from a study of T-cell reconstitution after alpha-beta-depleted transplantation in children. Unique molecular identifiers were incorporated when the TCRbeta library was constructed. MiXCR, applied by TCRdb to the PCR reads, yields one record per CDR3 protein. Found here are about 500,000 distinct CDR3 sequences, less than 35% of them singletons; the top ten hold more than 2%. The CDR3 loop spans 13 amino acids. V was shortened by 5 bases and J by 7 bases, with 14 bases between the two germline ends. Germline V lookup: CDR1 SGHTA, CDR2 FQGNSA. The TCR comes from a human donor who donated a stem cell graft to a child with aplastic anemia. This sample comprised PBMCs from the stem cell graft donor, obtained from the stem cell graft. The rearrangement links TRBV7-2 to TRBJ1-2; possible D gene TRBD1, 6 bases. CDR3 DNA: TGTGCCAGCAGCCCTCAGGGGAAGGTTGGCTACACCTTC. Translation: CASSPQGKVGYTF. Variable domain in full (rest from reference TRBV7-2 and TRBJ1-2): GAGVSQSPSNKVTEKGKDVELRCDPISGHTALYWYRQSLGQGLEFLIYFQGNSAPDKSGLPSDRFSAERTGGSVSTLTIQRTQQEDSAVYLCASSPQGKVGYTFGSGTRLTVV.